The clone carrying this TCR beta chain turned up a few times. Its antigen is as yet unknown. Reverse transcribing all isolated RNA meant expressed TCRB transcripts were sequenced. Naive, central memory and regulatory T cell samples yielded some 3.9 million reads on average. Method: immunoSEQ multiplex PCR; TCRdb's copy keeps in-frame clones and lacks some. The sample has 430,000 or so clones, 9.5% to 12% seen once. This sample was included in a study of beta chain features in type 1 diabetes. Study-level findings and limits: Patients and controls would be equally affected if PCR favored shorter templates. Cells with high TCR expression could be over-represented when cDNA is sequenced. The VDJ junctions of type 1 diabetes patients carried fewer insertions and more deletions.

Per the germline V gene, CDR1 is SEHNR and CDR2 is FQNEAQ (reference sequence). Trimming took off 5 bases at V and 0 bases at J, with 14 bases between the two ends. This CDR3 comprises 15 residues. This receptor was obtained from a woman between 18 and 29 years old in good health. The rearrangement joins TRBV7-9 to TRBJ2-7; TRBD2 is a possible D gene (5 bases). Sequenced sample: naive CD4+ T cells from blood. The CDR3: CASSTRGASSYEQYV. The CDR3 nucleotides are TGTGCCAGCAGCACCCGGGGAGCGAGCTCCTACGAGCAGTACGTC.